This TCR beta chain was obtained from a study of T cells after yellow fever vaccination. Across the study: The authors prepared low-cell-number fractions using SMART-Seq v4 Ultra Low Input.

The sample holds a few counts of this clonotype. What it recognizes is unknown. CDR1 SGHAT and CDR2 FQNNGV come from the germline V gene. This CDR3 is built from 16 residues. The germline V and J ends were trimmed by 3 bases and 8 bases, with 20 bases remaining between them. Study conclusions and caveats: Booster sampling recovered most clones from primary vaccination (nearly 98% CD4, approximately 90% CD8). Although most clonotypes did not, a small share appeared in both CD4 and CD8 compartments.

TCR cDNA was made by 5'RACE template switching, adding a universal primer site and UMIs. One entry per CDR3 protein results from TCRdb running MiXCR on the 5' RACE reads. The repertoire has some 400,000 distinct CDR3 sequences, 15% to 20% of them found once; the top ten carry 15% to 20%. The sample consisted of PBMCs, taken before the yellow fever booster vaccination. The chain combines TRBV11-2 with TRBJ2-1, with TRBD2 as a possible D gene (7 bases). The origin of this receptor is a man aged 18 to 30 who received the YFV17D yellow fever vaccine. DNA of the CDR3: TGTGCCAGCAGCTTCAGCAGGCGGGGGCCCGCCGATGAGCAGTTCTTC. Translation: CASSFSRRGPADEQFF. The variable domain in full, completed from reference TRBV11-2 and TRBJ2-1, reads EAGVAQSPRYKIIEKRQSVAFWCNPISGHATLYWYQQILGQGPKLLIQFQNNGVVDDSQLPKDRFSAERLKGVDSTLKIQPAKLEDSAVYLCASSFSRRGPADEQFFGPGTRLTVL.